This T cell receptor (beta chain) stems from a study of T cell responses to AZD1222 COVID-19 vaccine. Study-level points and caveats: Baseline seropositivity occurred in only a handful of AZD1222 recipients. Close to half of all spike-specific TCRs reportedly target regions of the variants that are unmutated. Researchers took repertoire samples only after the peak T cell response had come. The span of vaccine-associated CD4 TCRs extended across spike, with dominance at 160-218 and 743-854.

Generated by immunoSEQ multiplex PCR, the TCRdb table keeps only in-frame clones and is missing some. The sample has around 160,000 clones, about 87% seen once. Trimming at V came to 8 bases and at J to 6 bases, leaving 15 bases not matched to a gene. The CDR3 is 16 amino acids. CDR1 and CDR2 from the germline V gene are MNHEY and SMNVEV (reference sequence). A note on this clone: Its antigen is unknown.

The chain uses TRBV27 and TRBJ1-5; 8 positions match TRBD1. The sequences come from peripheral blood, collected on day 0 of AZD1222 vaccination. This sequence was found in an adult in good health. The CDR3 coding sequence is TGTGCCAGCGGGATAGGACAGGGAGGGTTCGGTCAGCCCCAGCATTTT. Its protein is CASGIGQGGFGQPQHF.